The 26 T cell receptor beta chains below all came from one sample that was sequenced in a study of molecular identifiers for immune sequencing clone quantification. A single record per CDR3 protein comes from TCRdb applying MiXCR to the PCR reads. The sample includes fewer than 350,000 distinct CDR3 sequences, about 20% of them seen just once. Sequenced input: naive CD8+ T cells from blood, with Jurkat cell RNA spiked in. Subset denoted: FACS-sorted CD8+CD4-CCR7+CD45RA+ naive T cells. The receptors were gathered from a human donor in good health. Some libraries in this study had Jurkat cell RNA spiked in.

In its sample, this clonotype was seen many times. The CDR3 DNA reads as TGTGCCAGCAGCCTGGACAGGTACCAAGAGACCCAGTACTTC. This gives the protein CASSLDRYQETQYF. The chain is built from TRBV7-9 and TRBJ2-5, with 7 bases matching TRBD1. Trimming cost V 5 bases and J 0 bases; bases outside gene matches: 3. This CDR3 is built from 14 residues. Germline CDR1 SEHNR, CDR2 FQNEAQ (reference sequence).

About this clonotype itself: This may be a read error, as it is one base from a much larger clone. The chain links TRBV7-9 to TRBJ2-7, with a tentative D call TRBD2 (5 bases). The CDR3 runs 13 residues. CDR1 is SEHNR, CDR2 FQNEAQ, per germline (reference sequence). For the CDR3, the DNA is TGTGCCCGCAGTCCGGACGGGGCCTACGAGCAGTACTTC. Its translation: CARSPDGAYEQYF.

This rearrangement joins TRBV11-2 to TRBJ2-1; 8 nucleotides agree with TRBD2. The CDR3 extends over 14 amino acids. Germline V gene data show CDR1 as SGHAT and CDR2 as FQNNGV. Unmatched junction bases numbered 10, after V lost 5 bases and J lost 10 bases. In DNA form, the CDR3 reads TGTGCCAGCAGCCCCGGGCGGGGGGCGAACGAGCAGTTCTTC. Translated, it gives CASSPGRGANEQFF.

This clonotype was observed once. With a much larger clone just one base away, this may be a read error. The CDR3 DNA reads as TGCGCCAGCGGCTTGAGGGGTCTTGACTCACCCCTCCACTTT. Amino acids: CASGLRGLDSPLHF. The chain couples TRBV5-1 to TRBJ1-6, with D possibly matching TRBD1 (5 bases). CDR3 length: 14 amino acids. CDR1 is SGHRS and CDR2 is YFSETQ in the germline V gene.

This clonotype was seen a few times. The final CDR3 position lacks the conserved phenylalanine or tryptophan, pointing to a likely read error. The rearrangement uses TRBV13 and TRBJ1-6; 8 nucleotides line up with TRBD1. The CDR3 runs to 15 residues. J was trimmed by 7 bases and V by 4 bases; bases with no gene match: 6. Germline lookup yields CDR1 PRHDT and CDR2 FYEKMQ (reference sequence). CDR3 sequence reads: CASSSWTGRNSPLHL. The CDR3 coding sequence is TGTGCCAGCAGCTCATGGACAGGGCGAAATTCACCCCTCCACCTT.

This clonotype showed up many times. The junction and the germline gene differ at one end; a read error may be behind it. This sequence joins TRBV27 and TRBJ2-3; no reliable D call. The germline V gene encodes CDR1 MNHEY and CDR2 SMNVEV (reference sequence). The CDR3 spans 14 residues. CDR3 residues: CASSVSGYTDTQYF. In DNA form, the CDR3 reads TGTGCCAGCAGTGTATCCGGCTACACAGATACGCAGTATTTT.

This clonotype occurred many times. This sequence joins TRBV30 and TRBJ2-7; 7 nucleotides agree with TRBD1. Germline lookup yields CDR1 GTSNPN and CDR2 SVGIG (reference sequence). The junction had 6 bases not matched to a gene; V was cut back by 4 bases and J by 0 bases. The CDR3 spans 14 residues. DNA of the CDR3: TGTGCCTGGACCCCGGGACAGCTCTCCTACGAGCAGTACTTC. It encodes CAWTPGQLSYEQYF.

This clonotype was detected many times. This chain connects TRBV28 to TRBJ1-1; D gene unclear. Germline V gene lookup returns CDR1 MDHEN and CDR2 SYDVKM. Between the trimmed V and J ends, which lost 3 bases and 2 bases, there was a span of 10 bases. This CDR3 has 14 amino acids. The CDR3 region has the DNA TGTGCCAGCAGTTTTCGAGGAGGAAACACTGAAGCTTTCTTT. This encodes CASSFRGGNTEAFF.

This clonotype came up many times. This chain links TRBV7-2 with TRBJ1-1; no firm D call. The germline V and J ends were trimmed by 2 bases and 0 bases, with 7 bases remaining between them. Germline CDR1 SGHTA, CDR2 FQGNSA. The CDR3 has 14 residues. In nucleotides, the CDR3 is TGTGCCAGCAGCTTAATCGAACTGAACACTGAAGCTTTCTTT. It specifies CASSLIELNTEAFF.

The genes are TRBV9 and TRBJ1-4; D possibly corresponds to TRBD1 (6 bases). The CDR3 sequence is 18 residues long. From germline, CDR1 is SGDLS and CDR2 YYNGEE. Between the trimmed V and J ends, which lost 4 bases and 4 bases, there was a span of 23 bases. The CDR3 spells CASSPRGATRGGNEKLFF. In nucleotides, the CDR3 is TGTGCCAGCAGCCCGAGGGGGGCAACTCGGGGCGGTAATGAAAAACTGTTTTTT.

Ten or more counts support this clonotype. CDR3 sequence reads: CASSARQGSDTEAFF. CDR3 DNA sequence: TGTGCCAGCAGTGCCAGACAGGGTTCGGACACTGAAGCTTTCTTT. This chain links TRBV2 with TRBJ1-1, with 7 bases aligning to TRBD1. The CDR3 covers 15 residues. Germline CDR1 and CDR2: SNHLY and FYNNEI. V lost 4 bases and J lost 3; bases outside the gene matches: 8.

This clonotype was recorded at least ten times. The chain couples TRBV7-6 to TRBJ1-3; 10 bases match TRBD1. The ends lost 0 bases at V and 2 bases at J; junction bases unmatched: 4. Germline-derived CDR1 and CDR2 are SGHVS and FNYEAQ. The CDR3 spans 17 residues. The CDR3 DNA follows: TGTGCCAGCAGCTTAGCTCTGGGACAGGGGACTGGAAACACCATATATTTT. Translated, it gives CASSLALGQGTGNTIYF. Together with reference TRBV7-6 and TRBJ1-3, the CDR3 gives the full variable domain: GAGVSQSPRYKVTKRGQDVALRCDPISGHVSLYWYRQALGQGPEFLTYFNYEAQQDKSGLPNDRFSAERPEGSISTLTIQRTEQRDSAMYRCASSLALGQGTGNTIYFGEGSWLTVV.

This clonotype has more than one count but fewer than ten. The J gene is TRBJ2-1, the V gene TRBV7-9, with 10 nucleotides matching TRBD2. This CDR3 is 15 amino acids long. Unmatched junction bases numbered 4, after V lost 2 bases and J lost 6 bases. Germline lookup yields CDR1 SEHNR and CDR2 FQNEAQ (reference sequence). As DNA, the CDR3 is TGTGCCAGCAGCTTAACTCTAGCGGGGGCCAATGAGCAGTTCTTC. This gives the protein CASSLTLAGANEQFF. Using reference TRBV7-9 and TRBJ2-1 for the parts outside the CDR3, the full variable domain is DTGVSQNPRHKITKRGQNVTFRCDPISEHNRLYWYRQTLGQGPEFLTYFQNEAQLEKSRLLSDRFSAERPKGSFSTLEIQRTEQGDSAMYLCASSLTLAGANEQFFGPGTRLTVL.

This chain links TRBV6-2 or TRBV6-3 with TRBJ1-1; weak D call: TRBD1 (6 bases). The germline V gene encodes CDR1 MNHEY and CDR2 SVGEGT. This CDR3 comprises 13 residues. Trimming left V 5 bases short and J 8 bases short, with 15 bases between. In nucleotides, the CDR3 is TGTGCCAGCAGTGACGGACAGTACGACGAAGCTTTCTTT. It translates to CASSDGQYDEAFF.

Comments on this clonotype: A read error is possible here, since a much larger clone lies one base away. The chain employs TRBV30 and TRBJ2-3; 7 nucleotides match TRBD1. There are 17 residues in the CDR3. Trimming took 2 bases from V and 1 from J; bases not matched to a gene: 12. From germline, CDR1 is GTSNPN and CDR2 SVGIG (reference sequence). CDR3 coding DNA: TGTGCCTGGAGTTGGGGAGTGGGGACAGCGGGCACAGATACGCAGTATTTT. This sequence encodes CAWSWGVGTAGTDTQYF. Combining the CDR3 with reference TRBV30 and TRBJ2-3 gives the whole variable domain SQTIHQWPATLVQPVGSPLSLECTVEGTSNPNLYWYRQAAGRGLQLLFYSVGIGQISSEVPQNLSASRPQDRQFILSSKKLLLSDSGFYLCAWSWGVGTAGTDTQYFGPGTRLTVL.

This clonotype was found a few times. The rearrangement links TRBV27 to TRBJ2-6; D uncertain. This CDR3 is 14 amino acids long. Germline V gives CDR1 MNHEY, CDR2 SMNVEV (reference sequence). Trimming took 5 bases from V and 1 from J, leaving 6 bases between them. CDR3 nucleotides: TGTGCCAGCAGTGTGATGTCTGGGGCCAACGTCCTGACTTTC. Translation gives CASSVMSGANVLTF.

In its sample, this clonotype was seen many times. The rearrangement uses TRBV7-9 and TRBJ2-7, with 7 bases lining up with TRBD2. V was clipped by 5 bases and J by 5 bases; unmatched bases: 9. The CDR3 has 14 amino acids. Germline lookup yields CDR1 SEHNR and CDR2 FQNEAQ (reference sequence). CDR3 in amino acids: CASSPWVGTNEQYF. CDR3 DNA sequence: TGTGCCAGCAGCCCATGGGTCGGGACTAACGAGCAGTACTTC. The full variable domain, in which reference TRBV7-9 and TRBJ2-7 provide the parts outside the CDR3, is DTGVSQNPRHKITKRGQNVTFRCDPISEHNRLYWYRQTLGQGPEFLTYFQNEAQLEKSRLLSDRFSAERPKGSFSTLEIQRTEQGDSAMYLCASSPWVGTNEQYFGPGTRLTVT.

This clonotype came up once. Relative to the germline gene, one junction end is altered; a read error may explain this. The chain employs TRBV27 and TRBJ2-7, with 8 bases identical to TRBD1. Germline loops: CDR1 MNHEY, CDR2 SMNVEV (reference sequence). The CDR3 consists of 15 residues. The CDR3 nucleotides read TGTGCCAGCGGCCCCGGGACAGGCAGTTCCTACGAGCACTACTTC. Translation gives CASGPGTGSSYEHYF.

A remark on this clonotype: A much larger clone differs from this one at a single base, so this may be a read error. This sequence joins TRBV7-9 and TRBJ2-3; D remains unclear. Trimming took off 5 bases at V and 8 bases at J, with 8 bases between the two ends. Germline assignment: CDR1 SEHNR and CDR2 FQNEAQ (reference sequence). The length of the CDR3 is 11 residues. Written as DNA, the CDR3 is TGTGCCAGCAGCGGGGATATTACGCAGTATTTT. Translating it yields CASSGDITQYF.

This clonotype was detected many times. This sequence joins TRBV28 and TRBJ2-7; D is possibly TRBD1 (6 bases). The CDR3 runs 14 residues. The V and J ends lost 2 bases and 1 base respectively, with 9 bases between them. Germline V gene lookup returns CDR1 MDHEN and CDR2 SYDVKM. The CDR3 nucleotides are TGTGCCAGCAGTTTAAGTGACAGGTCCTACGAGCAGTACTTC. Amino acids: CASSLSDRSYEQYF. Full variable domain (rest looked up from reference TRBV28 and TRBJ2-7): DVKVTQSSRYLVKRTGEKVFLECVQDMDHENMFWYRQDPGLGLRLIYFSYDVKMKEKGDIPEGYSVSREKKERFSLILESASTNQTSMYLCASSLSDRSYEQYFGPGTRLTVT.

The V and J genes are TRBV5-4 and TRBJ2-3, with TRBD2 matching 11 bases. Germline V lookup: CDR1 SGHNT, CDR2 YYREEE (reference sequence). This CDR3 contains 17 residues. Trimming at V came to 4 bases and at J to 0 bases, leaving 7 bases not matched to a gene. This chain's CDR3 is CASSGYGTSGSTDTQYF. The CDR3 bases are TGTGCCAGCAGCGGCTACGGGACTAGCGGTAGCACAGATACGCAGTATTTT.

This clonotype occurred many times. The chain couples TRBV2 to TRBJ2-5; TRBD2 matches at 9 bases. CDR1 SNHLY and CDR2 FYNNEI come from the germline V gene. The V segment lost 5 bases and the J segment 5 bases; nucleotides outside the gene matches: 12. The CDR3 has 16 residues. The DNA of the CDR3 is TGTGCCAGCAGTTTCTTCCAACTAGCGGGCACGGAGACCCAGTACTTC. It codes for CASSFFQLAGTETQYF.

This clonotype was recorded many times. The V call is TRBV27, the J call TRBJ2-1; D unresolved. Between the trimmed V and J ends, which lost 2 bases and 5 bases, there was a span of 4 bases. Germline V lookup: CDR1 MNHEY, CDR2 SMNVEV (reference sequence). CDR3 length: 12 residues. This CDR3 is CASSLGNNEQFF. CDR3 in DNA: TGTGCCAGCAGTTTAGGGAACAATGAGCAGTTCTTC.

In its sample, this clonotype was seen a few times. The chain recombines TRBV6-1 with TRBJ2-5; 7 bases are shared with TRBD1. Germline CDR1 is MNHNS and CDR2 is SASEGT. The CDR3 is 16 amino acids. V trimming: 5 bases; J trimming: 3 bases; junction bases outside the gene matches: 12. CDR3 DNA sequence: TGTGCCAGCAGTCTACAGGGGTATAGTTTTGAAGAGACCCAGTACTTC. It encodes CASSLQGYSFEETQYF.

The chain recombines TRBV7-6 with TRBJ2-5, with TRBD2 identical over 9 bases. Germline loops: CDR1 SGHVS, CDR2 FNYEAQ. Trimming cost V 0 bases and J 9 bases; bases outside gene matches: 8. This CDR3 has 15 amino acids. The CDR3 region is CASSLASGGPAAQYF. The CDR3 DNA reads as TGTGCCAGCAGCTTAGCTAGCGGGGGACCCGCGGCCCAGTACTTC.

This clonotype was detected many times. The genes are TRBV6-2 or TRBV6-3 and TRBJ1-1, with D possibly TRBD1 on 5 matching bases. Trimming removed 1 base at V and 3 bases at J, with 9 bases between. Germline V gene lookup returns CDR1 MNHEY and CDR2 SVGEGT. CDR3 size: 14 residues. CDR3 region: CASSYFGADTEAFF. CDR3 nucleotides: TGTGCCAGCAGTTACTTCGGGGCGGACACTGAAGCTTTCTTT.